Detailed here is one T cell receptor (beta chain). The CDR3 totals 13 residues. Trimming cost V 2 bases and J 3 bases, with 8 bases left between them. The V gene's germline CDR1 is SGHRS and CDR2 YFSETQ. Original analysis: Amplification from reference gene primers served as the basis for estimated nucleated cell counts. The data were produced by immunoSEQ multiplex PCR, yet TCRdb's version contains in-frame clones alone and is incomplete. V, J and clone size reflect that table, while D and trimming were determined from the DNA. The table records approximately 490,000 clones, about 90% of them present only once. This sample is part of a study of blood T cell repertoires in COVID-19. Participants came from around 25 US areas, aged about 18 to 89 years. Donors of Cohort 3 who recovered were those that had two negative PCRs, clearance, or symptom resolution.

This chain links TRBV5-1 with TRBJ2-5; D unclear. The sequencing input was PBMCs or T cells enriched from blood (not recorded which). The source of this sequence is a woman between 18 and 29 years old who had recovered from COVID-19. CDR3 DNA sequence: TGCGCCAGCAGCTTCGGAACAGAAGAGACCCAGTACTTC. Translation: CASSFGTEETQYF.